This T cell receptor (beta chain) originates from a study of response to subunit inactivated influenza vaccine (dated 2018 in TCRdb). Context from the whole study: Deep quantitative T cell receptor repertoire profiling was used in the study to track responses to a trivalent subunit inactivated influenza vaccine.

The method was RT-PCR. TCRdb records Illumina HiSeq 2500 as the sequencer. In-frame beta chains were kept once TCRdb had trimmed the public reads at Q25 with fastp and called clones with MiXCR. Rows are unified per CDR3 protein, each entry keeping the most common DNA and genes. The sample table holds more than 700,000 distinct CDR3 sequences, of which 21% were seen once. More than 8.5% of the sample belongs to the ten largest clones. The germline V gene gives CDR1 as SNHLY and CDR2 as FYNNEI. The CDR3, cysteine through phenylalanine, is 14 amino acids long. Of the read, only the CDR3 DNA is kept; its 42 bases are in frame from base 1. V lost 2 bases and J lost 6 bases, and the count of bases not matched to a germline gene is 5. About this clonotype: No cognate antigen has been identified for it. No base quality information exists; no much larger clone differs at one position.

On the study overall, not on this receptor specifically: According to the authors, only a limited number of new T cells may be recruited by each seasonal influenza vaccination.

The receptor comes from a man between 45 and 60 years old who received an inactivated influenza vaccine. Donor details come from another sample of the same person, matched by shared clones. The chain was built from TRBV2 and TRBJ2-3, with TRBD1 matching 7 junction bases. Sample: PBMCs from blood, taken more than 4 days after vaccination. The sequence in DNA is TGTGCCAGCAGTGAACGACAGGGAAGCGATACGCAGTATTTT. Its product reads: CASSERQGSDTQYF.